Listed here are 30 T cell receptor beta chains from one sample, sequenced in a study of blood T cell repertoires in COVID-19. The repertoire was sequenced with immunoSEQ multiplex PCR; TCRdb's copy has only in-frame clones and lacks some. The profile covers about 170,000 clones, with roughly 84% appearing a single time and approximately 2.5% taken by the ten largest. The sequencing sample was made of peripheral blood. These receptors all stem from a human donor with acute or convalescent COVID-19. The donor label of this sample is uncertain.

The J gene is TRBJ2-7, the V gene TRBV10-1, with 12 bases aligning to TRBD2. The ends lost 0 bases at V and 7 bases at J; junction bases unmatched: 7. The CDR3 runs to 16 residues. The germline V gene has CDR1 WNHNN and CDR2 SYGVQD (reference sequence). For the CDR3, the DNA is TGCGCCAGCAGTGAGTCGCCTAGCGGGGGGGCAAGTGAGCAGTACTTC. It is translated as CASSESPSGGASEQYF.

V gene TRBV2 combines with J gene TRBJ2-6; 12 bases fit TRBD2. V shed 6 bases, J shed 2 bases, and the junction held 5 bases outside the gene matches. The CDR3 spans 17 residues. CDR1 and CDR2 from the germline V gene are SNHLY and FYNNEI. CDR3 sequence: CASRKRLAGAGANVLTF. DNA for the CDR3: TGTGCCAGCAGAAAAAGACTAGCGGGAGCTGGGGCCAACGTCCTGACTTTC.

V gene TRBV19 combines with J gene TRBJ2-1, with TRBD2 matching 10 bases. CDR3 length equals 12 residues. Germline CDR1 LNHDA, CDR2 SQIVND (reference sequence). Trimming at V came to 6 bases and at J to 10 bases, leaving 3 bases not matched to a gene. This chain's CDR3 is CASSLLAGEQFF. CDR3 in DNA: TGTGCCAGTAGCTTACTAGCGGGGGAGCAGTTCTTC.

The CDR3 is CATRLDPNQPQHF. CDR3 in DNA: TGTGCCACCCGACTCGACCCCAATCAGCCCCAGCATTTT. The chain carries TRBV15 and TRBJ1-5, with D unclear. The CDR3 has 13 residues. The germline gives CDR1 LNHNV, CDR2 YYDKDF (reference sequence). With 8 bases removed from V and 3 bases from J, the gap between germline ends came to 11 bases.

The V gene is TRBV5-4, the J gene TRBJ2-7, with 7 nucleotides matching TRBD1. V lost 4 bases, J lost 3 bases, and 10 bases stayed unmatched. The CDR3 runs to 15 residues. Germline loops: CDR1 SGHNT, CDR2 YYREEE (reference sequence). The CDR3 sequence is CASSHLRQGNYEQYF. CDR3 in DNA: TGTGCCAGCAGCCACCTCCGACAGGGTAACTACGAGCAGTACTTC. The full variable domain, in which reference TRBV5-4 and TRBJ2-7 provide the parts outside the CDR3, is ETGVTQSPTHLIKTRGQQVTLRCSSQSGHNTVSWYQQALGQGPQFIFQYYREEENGRGNFPPRFSGLQFPNYSSELNVNALELDDSALYLCASSHLRQGNYEQYFGPGTRLTVT.

This clone showed up just a few times. V is TRBV29-1 and J is TRBJ1-2; TRBD1 matches 11 bases. The germline V gene has CDR1 SQVTM and CDR2 ANQGSEA. V lost 3 bases, J lost 4 bases, and 10 bases stayed unmatched. There are 16 residues in the CDR3. This chain's CDR3 is CSVDVGQGAGVYGYTF. CDR3 sequence (DNA): TGCAGCGTTGATGTAGGACAGGGGGCGGGAGTCTATGGCTACACCTTC.

The CDR3 region is CASSTGLAGNTDTQYF. Written as DNA, the CDR3 is TGCGCCAGCAGCACGGGACTAGCGGGAAACACAGATACGCAGTATTTT. J is TRBJ2-3 and V is TRBV5-1; 13 bases fit TRBD2. In germline, CDR1 is SGHRS, CDR2 YFSETQ. There are 16 residues in the CDR3. The ends lost 4 bases at V and 2 bases at J; junction bases unmatched: 4.

V gene TRBV9 combines with J gene TRBJ2-1; 7 bases agree with TRBD1. The V and J ends lost 3 bases and 8 bases, in that order; junction bases with no gene match: 8. CDR3 length equals 14 residues. Germline CDR1 is SGDLS and CDR2 is YYNGEE. CDR3 sequence reads: CASSAATGMDEQFF. CDR3 nucleotides: TGTGCCAGCAGCGCAGCGACAGGGATGGATGAGCAGTTCTTC.

The chain has TRBV5-1 and TRBJ2-3; 9 bases are shared with TRBD2. The CDR3 covers 17 residues. The junction had 16 bases not matched to a gene; V was cut back by 4 bases and J by 7 bases. In germline, CDR1 is SGHRS, CDR2 YFSETQ. The CDR3 nucleotides are TGCGCCAGCAGCCCCAACCCACTTAGCGGGAGCATGAATACGCAGTATTTT. Translating it yields CASSPNPLSGSMNTQYF.

The V and J genes are TRBV7-2 and TRBJ2-5, with 12 bases aligning to TRBD2. The V segment lost 1 base and the J segment 2 bases; nucleotides outside the gene matches: 2. CDR1 is SGHTA and CDR2 is FQGNSA in the germline V gene. The CDR3 has 16 amino acids. The CDR3 coding sequence is TGTGCCAGCAGCTTAGACGGACTAGCGGGGCAAGAGACCCAGTACTTC. Its protein product is CASSLDGLAGQETQYF.

The V call is TRBV6-5, the J call TRBJ2-7; TRBD1 agrees at 11 bases. CDR3 length: 14 residues. V lost 8 bases, J lost 3 bases, and 6 bases stayed unmatched. From germline, CDR1 is MNHEY and CDR2 SVGAGI. CDR3 residues: CASHGDRGVYEQYF. The CDR3 DNA follows: TGTGCCAGCCATGGGGACAGGGGGGTCTACGAGCAGTACTTC.

The chain couples TRBV5-1 to TRBJ1-4, with D possibly TRBD1 on 6 matching bases. The V gene's germline CDR1 is SGHRS and CDR2 YFSETQ. V dropped 2 bases and J dropped 7 bases, with 15 bases sitting between them. The CDR3 loop spans 15 amino acids. The CDR3 region has the DNA TGCGCCAGCAGCTTAGGGGGGGCGCGGAGTGAAAAACTGTTTTTT. It encodes CASSLGGARSEKLFF.

The CDR3 loop reads CASSYSGQGTKNIQYF. DNA for the CDR3: TGTGCCAGCAGTTACTCTGGACAGGGAACCAAAAACATTCAGTACTTC. The rearrangement links TRBV6-6 to TRBJ2-4; the match to TRBD1 covers 8 bases. The CDR3 sequence is 16 residues long. The germline CDR1 and CDR2 sequences are MNHNY and SVGAGI (reference sequence). With 0 bases clipped from V and 2 bases from J, the junction kept 3 bases outside the gene matches.

The rearrangement links TRBV29-1 to TRBJ1-1, with a weak D call TRBD1 (5 bases). Germline V CDR1 and CDR2: SQVTM, ANQGSEA. Trimming stripped 5 bases from V and 6 bases from J, with 16 bases between. This CDR3 has 13 residues. CDR3 sequence reads: CSVSSNWGAEAFF. The CDR3 DNA is TGCAGCGTTTCCTCAAATTGGGGGGCTGAAGCTTTCTTT.

The chain uses TRBV7-9 and TRBJ2-7, with 10 bases lining up with TRBD2. The germline V gene has CDR1 SEHNR and CDR2 FQNEAQ (reference sequence). This CDR3 is built from 15 residues. Trimming removed 5 bases from V and 5 bases from J; junction bases left unmatched: 9. The CDR3 loop is CASSPRTSGGDEQYF. DNA for the CDR3: TGTGCCAGCAGCCCCCGGACTAGCGGAGGCGACGAGCAGTACTTC.

V usage is TRBV30 and J usage is TRBJ2-1, with 9 bases aligning to TRBD2. The CDR3 is 15 amino acids. V lost 3 bases, J lost 9 bases, and 12 bases stayed unmatched. The germline CDR1 and CDR2 sequences are GTSNPN and SVGIG (reference sequence). CDR3: CAWSLGLAGMGEQFF. As DNA, the CDR3 is TGTGCCTGGAGCCTGGGGCTAGCGGGAATGGGTGAGCAGTTCTTC.

The count of this clone is one. The chain has TRBV6-5 and TRBJ2-5; D possibly corresponds to TRBD1 (7 bases). Deletions cut 5 bases from V and 5 bases from J, with 12 bases between. The CDR3 is 13 residues long. The germline gives CDR1 MNHEY, CDR2 SVGAGI. The CDR3 protein is CASSLTGRETQYF. The CDR3 bases are TGTGCCAGCAGTCTGACAGGGAGGGAGACCCAGTACTTC.

The chain employs TRBV6-5 and TRBJ1-3, with 8 bases aligning to TRBD1. Trimming cost V 2 bases and J 6 bases; bases outside gene matches: 6. This CDR3 has 15 amino acids. Germline CDR1 is MNHEY and CDR2 is SVGAGI. The CDR3 loop reads CASSYQGAPSNTIYF. CDR3 DNA sequence: TGTGCCAGCAGTTACCAGGGGGCTCCCTCAAACACCATATATTTT.

DNA for the CDR3: TGTGCCAGCAGCGTAGCAGGGGGCAATGGATACGAGCAGTACTTC. Its translation: CASSVAGGNGYEQYF. This rearrangement joins TRBV9 to TRBJ2-7; 8 bases line up with TRBD1. Germline values: CDR1 SGDLS, CDR2 YYNGEE. The V and J ends lost 0 bases and 4 bases, in that order; junction bases with no gene match: 6. The CDR3 is 15 amino acids. Full variable domain (outside the CDR3, taken from reference TRBV9 and TRBJ2-7): DSGVTQTPKHLITATGQRVTLRCSPRSGDLSVYWYQQSLDQGLQFLIQYYNGEERAKGNILERFSAQQFPDLHSELNLSSLELGDSALYFCASSVAGGNGYEQYFGPGTRLTVT.

This chain connects TRBV5-1 to TRBJ1-2; 7 bases fit TRBD1. Germline assignment: CDR1 SGHRS and CDR2 YFSETQ. J was trimmed by 8 bases and V by 0 bases; bases with no gene match: 10. The CDR3 sequence is 15 residues long. The CDR3 region has the DNA TGCGCCAGCAGCTTGGCTCCGACAGGGTTTAAGGGCTACACCTTC. It encodes CASSLAPTGFKGYTF.

The chain carries TRBV2 and TRBJ2-7, with 11 nucleotides matching TRBD2. In germline, CDR1 is SNHLY, CDR2 FYNNEI. V was clipped by 8 bases and J by 0 bases; unmatched bases: 9. The CDR3 runs 16 residues. CDR3 in amino acids: CASAESGLAVSYEQYF. CDR3 nucleotides: TGTGCCAGCGCGGAATCGGGACTAGCGGTCTCCTACGAGCAGTACTTC.

This clone appeared once. The CDR3 DNA follows: TGTGCCAGTAGTCCTCGAGGGGGCGCGGAGACCCAGTACTTC. Its protein is CASSPRGGAETQYF. The rearrangement links TRBV19 to TRBJ2-5; 7 bases match TRBD1. Germline V gene sequence: CDR1 LNHDA, CDR2 SQIVND (reference sequence). This CDR3 has 14 residues. The junction had 8 bases not matched to a gene; V was cut back by 5 bases and J by 5 bases.

V and J are TRBV5-5 and TRBJ1-5; D is possibly TRBD1 (6 bases). The germline CDR1 and CDR2 sequences are SGHKS and YYEKEE (reference sequence). The V and J ends lost 0 bases and 4 bases respectively, with 8 bases between them. The CDR3 is 14 residues long. Here the CDR3 reads CASSLGDTNQPQHF. The CDR3 nucleotides read TGTGCCAGCAGCTTGGGGGACACAAATCAGCCCCAGCATTTT. The whole variable domain, remainder taken from reference TRBV5-5 and TRBJ1-5, is DAGVTQSPTHLIKTRGQQVTLRCSPISGHKSVSWYQQVLGQGPQFIFQYYEKEERGRGNFPDRFSARQFPNYSSELNVNALLLGDSALYLCASSLGDTNQPQHFGDGTRLSIL.

The V gene is TRBV3-1 (or the pseudogene TRBV3-2), the J gene TRBJ2-7; 9 bases agree with TRBD2. Germline lookup yields CDR1 LGHDT and CDR2 YNNKEL (reference sequence). The length of the CDR3 is 16 residues. Trimming cost V 3 bases and J 0 bases; bases outside gene matches: 6. CDR3 in amino acids: CASSHRTSGSSYEQYF. As DNA, the CDR3 is TGTGCCAGCAGCCACCGAACTAGCGGGTCCTCCTACGAGCAGTACTTC.

As DNA, the CDR3 is TGCGCCAGCAGCTTGGGACAGGGGGTAGAGACCCAGTACTTC. Encoded protein: CASSLGQGVETQYF. The chain joins TRBV5-1 to TRBJ2-5, with 9 bases lining up with TRBD1. The CDR3 length is 14 residues. V lost 0 bases and J lost 4; bases outside the gene matches: 1. From germline, CDR1 is SGHRS and CDR2 YFSETQ.

The rearrangement links TRBV5-5 to TRBJ1-2; TRBD1 is a possible D gene (5 bases). Germline V gene sequence: CDR1 SGHKS, CDR2 YYEKEE (reference sequence). The CDR3 loop spans 15 amino acids. Deletions cut 0 bases from V and 5 bases from J, with 14 bases between. Written as DNA, the CDR3 is TGTGCCAGCAGCTTGGAGGGGCCAGTCTCTTATGGCTACACCTTC. Translating gives CASSLEGPVSYGYTF.

This clone has only a few counts. The V and J genes are TRBV11-2 and TRBJ2-3; D may be TRBD2 (5 bases). This CDR3 is 11 amino acids long. V was trimmed by 5 bases and J by 6 bases, leaving 6 bases between them. Germline-derived CDR1 and CDR2 are SGHAT and FQNNGV. CDR3: CASSRGDTQYF. The CDR3, as DNA: TGTGCCAGCAGCCGCGGGGATACGCAGTATTTT.

The chain links TRBV7-2 to TRBJ2-2; 7 nucleotides align to TRBD2. Per the germline V gene, CDR1 is SGHTA and CDR2 is FQGNSA. J lost 7 bases, V lost 3 bases, and 11 bases had no gene match. The CDR3 is 16 residues long. The CDR3: CASSFQGLSSNGELFF. In DNA, the CDR3 is TGTGCCAGCAGCTTCCAGGGACTAAGTTCCAACGGGGAGCTGTTTTTT.

This clone was detected only once. V and J are TRBV19 and TRBJ1-2; D may be TRBD1 (6 bases). Trimming took 5 bases from V and 4 from J, leaving 11 bases between them. Germline V lookup: CDR1 LNHDA, CDR2 SQIVND (reference sequence). This CDR3 spans 13 amino acids. CDR3 coding DNA: TGTGCCAGTAGTCCTTCGGACAGCTATGGCTACACCTTC. It codes for CASSPSDSYGYTF.

This clone was recorded a few times. The genes are TRBV19 and TRBJ2-7; 12 bases map to TRBD2. This CDR3 comprises 17 residues. Germline trimming cut 5 bases from V and 3 bases from J; bases unmatched to any gene: 11. Germline CDR1 LNHDA, CDR2 SQIVND (reference sequence). The CDR3 coding sequence is TGTGCCAGTAGTCCCTTGACTGGACTAGCGGGGAACTACGAGCAGTACTTC. Translated, it gives CASSPLTGLAGNYEQYF.